Following are 5 T cell receptor beta chains from one sample sequenced in a study of CDR3 diversity in severe acne. TCRdb re-analysed the PCR reads in MiXCR, keeping a single row per CDR3 protein. The repertoire includes approximately 90,000 distinct CDR3 sequences, 45% to 50% of them detected once, and 11% sits in the top ten. The material sequenced was blood. The receptors were gathered from a male donor with severe acne vulgaris.

This clonotype was seen ten or more times. J is TRBJ2-1 and V is TRBV4-3, with D hard to call. The CDR3 totals 15 residues. Germline CDR1 and CDR2: LGHNA and YSLEER. Trimming removed 1 base from V and 8 bases from J, with 15 bases in between. Written as DNA, the CDR3 is TGCGCCAGCAGCCAAGGTATAGGCCCTTGGTATGAGCAGTTCTTC. It codes for CASSQGIGPWYEQFF.

The V and J genes are TRBV2 and TRBJ1-2; no reliable D call. This CDR3 spans 14 amino acids. V was trimmed by 2 bases and J by 5 bases, leaving 12 bases between them. Germline CDR1 SNHLY, CDR2 FYNNEI. CDR3 sequence (DNA): TGTGCCAGCAGTGAACGGCAGCCAGATTATGGCTACACCTTC. It translates to CASSERQPDYGYTF. The entire variable domain, with the rest obtained from reference TRBV2 and TRBJ1-2, is as follows: EPEVTQTPSHQVTQMGQEVILRCVPISNHLYFYWYRQILGQKVEFLVSFYNNEISEKSEIFDDQFSVERPDGSNFTLKIRSTKLEDSAMYFCASSERQPDYGYTFGSGTRLTVV.

This clonotype came up a few times. This chain joins TRBV4-1 and TRBJ2-2; 8 bases line up with TRBD2. The trim removed 1 base at V and 4 bases at J, leaving 8 bases unmatched. From germline, CDR1 is MGHRA and CDR2 YSYEKL. The CDR3 consists of 17 residues. The chain's CDR3 is CASSQAAAGVITGELFF. DNA of the CDR3: TGCGCCAGCAGCCAAGCGGCAGCGGGAGTAATCACCGGGGAGCTGTTTTTT.

This chain connects TRBV7-8 to TRBJ2-1; TRBD1 aligns across 8 bases. Germline trimming cut 4 bases from V and 4 bases from J; bases unmatched to any gene: 6. Germline V gene sequence: CDR1 SGHVS, CDR2 FQNEAQ. The CDR3 totals 15 residues. CDR3 region: CASSWGQGAYNEQFF. CDR3 bases: TGTGCCAGCAGCTGGGGGCAGGGGGCTTACAATGAGCAGTTCTTC.

The chain links TRBV20-1 to TRBJ2-4; weak D call: TRBD1 (5 bases). The V gene lost 3 bases and the J gene lost 7 bases, with 16 bases spanning the gap. CDR1 is DFQATT and CDR2 is SNEGSKA in the germline V gene (reference sequence). The CDR3 is 14 residues long. In nucleotides, the CDR3 is TGCAGTGCTAGCCGACCAGGGTTTGTCAACATTCAGTACTTC. It is translated as CSASRPGFVNIQYF.